The present TCR beta chain was sequenced within a study of OX40 agonist ivuxolimab in advanced cancers. Study-wide results and caveats: Relatively little clonal expansion, among the lowest observed, appeared in partial responders at 0.1-3.0 mg/kg. With doses of 0.1 to 3.0 mg/kg, CD4+ and CD8+ blood T cells had undergone clonal expansion by week 6.

Data came from immunoSEQ multiplex PCR; TCRdb stores just in-frame clones and leaves some out. Of roughly 100,000 clones listed, under 85% are singletons. Comment on this clone: As yet, its antigen is unknown.

Autoimmune disease history or systemic immunosuppression barred patients. This TCR was sampled from an adult with an advanced solid tumor such as melanoma, head and neck, liver or kidney cancer. The sequences come from CD4+ or CD8+ T cells sorted from blood, collected in a trial of the OX40 agonist ivuxolimab.

As DNA, the CDR3 is TGCGCCAGCAGCTCCTCACTAGCGGGAGGTGGTAATGAGCAGTTCTTC. Translation gives CASSSSLAGGGNEQFF. The chain couples TRBV5-1 to TRBJ2-1, with 12 bases aligning to TRBD2. Germline V gene lookup returns CDR1 SGHRS and CDR2 YFSETQ. V lost 3 bases, J lost 7 bases, and 8 bases stayed unmatched. The CDR3 length is 16 residues.